This T cell receptor (beta chain) comes out of a study of blood T cell repertoires in COVID-19. Per the authors' pipeline: Reference gene primer amplification in the assay estimated nucleated cell counts. Here immunoSEQ multiplex PCR was the method, and the copy in TCRdb shows in-frame clones only, minus some. V, J and clone size reflect that table, while D and trimming were determined from the DNA. The table has 100,000 to 150,000 clones, around 82% seen once. Losses at the gene ends were 7 bases for V and 8 bases for J; bases not matched to a gene: 4. The CDR3 loop spans 13 amino acids. The germline gives CDR1 LNHNV, CDR2 YYDKDF (reference sequence).

The chain carries TRBV15 and TRBJ1-4; TRBD1 matches 10 bases. Input material: peripheral blood. The sequence was collected from a woman between 25 and 40 years old who had recovered from COVID-19. The CDR3 here is CATTGQGGEKLFF. The DNA for the CDR3 is TGTGCCACCACAGGACAGGGGGGGGAAAAACTGTTTTTT.